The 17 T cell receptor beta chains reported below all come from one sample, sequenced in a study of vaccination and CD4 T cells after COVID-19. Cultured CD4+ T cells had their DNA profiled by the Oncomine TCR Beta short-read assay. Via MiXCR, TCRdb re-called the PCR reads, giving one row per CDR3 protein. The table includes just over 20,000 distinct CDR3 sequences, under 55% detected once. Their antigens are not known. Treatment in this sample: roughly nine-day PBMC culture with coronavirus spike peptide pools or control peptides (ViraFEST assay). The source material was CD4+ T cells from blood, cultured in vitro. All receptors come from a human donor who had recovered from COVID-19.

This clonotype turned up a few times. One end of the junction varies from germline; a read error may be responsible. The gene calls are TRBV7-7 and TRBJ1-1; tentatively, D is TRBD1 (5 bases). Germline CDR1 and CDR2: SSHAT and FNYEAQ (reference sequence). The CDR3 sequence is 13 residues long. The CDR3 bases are TGTGCTAGCAGCTTAGGGGAACGGAGTGAAGCTTTCTTT. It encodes CASSLGERSEAFF.

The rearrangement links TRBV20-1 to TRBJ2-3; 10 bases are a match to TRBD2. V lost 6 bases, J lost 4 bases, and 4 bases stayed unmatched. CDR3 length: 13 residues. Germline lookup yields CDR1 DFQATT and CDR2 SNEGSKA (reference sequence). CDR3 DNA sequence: TGCAGTGCACCCCTAGCGGGAGCAGATACGCAGTATTTT. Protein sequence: CSAPLAGADTQYF.

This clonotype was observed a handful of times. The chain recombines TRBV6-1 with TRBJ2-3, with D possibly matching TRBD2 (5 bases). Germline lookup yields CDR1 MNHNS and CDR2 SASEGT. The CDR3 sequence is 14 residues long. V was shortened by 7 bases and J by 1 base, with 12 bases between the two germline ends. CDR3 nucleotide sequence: TGTGCCAGCATAAACTACGGGGGCACAGATACGCAGTATTTT. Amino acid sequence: CASINYGGTDTQYF.

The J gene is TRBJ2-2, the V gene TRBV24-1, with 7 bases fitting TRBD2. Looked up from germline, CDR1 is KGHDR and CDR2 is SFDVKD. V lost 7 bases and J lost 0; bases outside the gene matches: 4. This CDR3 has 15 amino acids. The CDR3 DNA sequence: TGTGCCACCAGGAGCGGGACTGCGAACACCGGGGAGCTGTTTTTT. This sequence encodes CATRSGTANTGELFF.

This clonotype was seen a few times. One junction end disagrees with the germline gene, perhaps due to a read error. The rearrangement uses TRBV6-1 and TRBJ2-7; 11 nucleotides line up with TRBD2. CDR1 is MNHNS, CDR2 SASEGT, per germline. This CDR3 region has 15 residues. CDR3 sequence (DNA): TGTGCCAGCAGTCTTCTAGCGGGGGGACCCCTGGAGCTGTACTTC. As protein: CASSLLAGGPLELYF.

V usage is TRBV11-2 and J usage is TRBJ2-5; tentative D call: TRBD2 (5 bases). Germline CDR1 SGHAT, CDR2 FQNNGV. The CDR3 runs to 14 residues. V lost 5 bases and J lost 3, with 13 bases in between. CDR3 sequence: CASSRGSTKETQYF. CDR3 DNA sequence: TGTGCCAGCAGCCGTGGGAGCACGAAAGAGACCCAGTACTTC.

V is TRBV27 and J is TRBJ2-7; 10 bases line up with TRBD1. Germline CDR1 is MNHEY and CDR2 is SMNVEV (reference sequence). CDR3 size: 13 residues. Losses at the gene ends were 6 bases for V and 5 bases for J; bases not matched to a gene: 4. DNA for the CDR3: TGTGCCAGCAGGCGGACAGGGGGGAACGAGCAGTACTTC. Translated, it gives CASRRTGGNEQYF.

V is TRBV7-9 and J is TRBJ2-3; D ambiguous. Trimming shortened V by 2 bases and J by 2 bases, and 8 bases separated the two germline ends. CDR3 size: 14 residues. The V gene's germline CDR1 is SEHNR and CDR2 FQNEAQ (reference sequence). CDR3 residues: CASSLQTSTDTQYF. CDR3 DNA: TGTGCCAGCAGCTTACAGACCTCCACAGATACGCAGTATTTT.

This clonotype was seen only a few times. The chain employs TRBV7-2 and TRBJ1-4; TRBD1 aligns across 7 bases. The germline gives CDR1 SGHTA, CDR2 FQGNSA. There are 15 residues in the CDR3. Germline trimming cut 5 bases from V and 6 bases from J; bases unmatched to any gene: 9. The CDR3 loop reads CASSTRAGGDEKLFF. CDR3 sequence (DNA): TGTGCCAGCAGCACACGGGCAGGGGGGGATGAAAAACTGTTTTTT.

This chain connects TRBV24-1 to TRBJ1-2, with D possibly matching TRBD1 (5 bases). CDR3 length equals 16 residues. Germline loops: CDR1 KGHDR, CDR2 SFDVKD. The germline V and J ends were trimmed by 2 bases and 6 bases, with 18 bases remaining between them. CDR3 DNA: TGTGCCACCAGTGATTCGGCCCTTACAACAGGAGATGGCTACACCTTC. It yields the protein CATSDSALTTGDGYTF.

Written as DNA, the CDR3 is TGCGCCAGCAGTGGAGGACAGGGGGTCACCGGGGAGCTGTTTTTT. Protein: CASSGGQGVTGELFF. V is TRBV10-1 and J is TRBJ2-2; TRBD1 matches at 10 bases. This CDR3 has 15 amino acids. Germline V gives CDR1 WNHNN, CDR2 SYGVQD (reference sequence). V dropped 4 bases and J dropped 4; count of bases not matched to a gene: 3.

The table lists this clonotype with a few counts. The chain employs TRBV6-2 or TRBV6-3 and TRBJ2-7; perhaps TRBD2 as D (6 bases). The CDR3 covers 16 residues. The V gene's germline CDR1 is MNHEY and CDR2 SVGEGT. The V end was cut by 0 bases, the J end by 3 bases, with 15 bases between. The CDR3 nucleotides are TGTGCCAGCAGTTACTCCCTCAGACTAGTCGTCTACGAGCAGTACTTC. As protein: CASSYSLRLVVYEQYF.

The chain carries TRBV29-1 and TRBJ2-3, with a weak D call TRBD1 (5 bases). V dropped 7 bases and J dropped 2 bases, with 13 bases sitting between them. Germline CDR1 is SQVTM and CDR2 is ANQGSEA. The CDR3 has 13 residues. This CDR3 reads CSARTGNTDTQYF. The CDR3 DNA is TGCAGCGCCCGAACAGGTAACACAGATACGCAGTATTTT.

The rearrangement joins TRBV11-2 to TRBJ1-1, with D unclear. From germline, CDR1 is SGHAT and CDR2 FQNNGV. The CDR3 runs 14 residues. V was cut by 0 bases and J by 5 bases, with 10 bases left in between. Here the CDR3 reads CASSLDLWGTEAFF. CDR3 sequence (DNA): TGTGCCAGCAGCTTAGATCTTTGGGGTACTGAAGCTTTCTTT.

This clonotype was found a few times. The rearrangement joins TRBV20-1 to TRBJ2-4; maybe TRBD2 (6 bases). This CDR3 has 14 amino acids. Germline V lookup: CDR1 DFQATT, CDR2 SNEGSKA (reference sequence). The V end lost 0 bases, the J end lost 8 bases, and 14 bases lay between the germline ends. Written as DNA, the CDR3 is TGCAGTGCTAGAGACCCGCGAGGGGAGGACATTCAGTACTTC. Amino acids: CSARDPRGEDIQYF.

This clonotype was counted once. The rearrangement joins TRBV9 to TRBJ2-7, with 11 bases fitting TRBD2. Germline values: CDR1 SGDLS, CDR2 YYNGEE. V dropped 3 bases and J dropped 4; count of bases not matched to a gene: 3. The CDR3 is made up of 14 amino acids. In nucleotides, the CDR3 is TGTGCCAGCAGCGGTAGCGGGGGGGCATACGAGCAGTACTTC. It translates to CASSGSGGAYEQYF.

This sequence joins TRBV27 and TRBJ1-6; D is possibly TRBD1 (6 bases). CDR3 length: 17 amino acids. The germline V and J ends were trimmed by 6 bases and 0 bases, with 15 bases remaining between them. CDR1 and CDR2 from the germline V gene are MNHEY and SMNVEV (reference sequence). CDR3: CASRQGGQSSYNSPLHF. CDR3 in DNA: TGTGCCAGCAGACAGGGAGGGCAGAGCTCCTATAATTCACCCCTCCACTTT.